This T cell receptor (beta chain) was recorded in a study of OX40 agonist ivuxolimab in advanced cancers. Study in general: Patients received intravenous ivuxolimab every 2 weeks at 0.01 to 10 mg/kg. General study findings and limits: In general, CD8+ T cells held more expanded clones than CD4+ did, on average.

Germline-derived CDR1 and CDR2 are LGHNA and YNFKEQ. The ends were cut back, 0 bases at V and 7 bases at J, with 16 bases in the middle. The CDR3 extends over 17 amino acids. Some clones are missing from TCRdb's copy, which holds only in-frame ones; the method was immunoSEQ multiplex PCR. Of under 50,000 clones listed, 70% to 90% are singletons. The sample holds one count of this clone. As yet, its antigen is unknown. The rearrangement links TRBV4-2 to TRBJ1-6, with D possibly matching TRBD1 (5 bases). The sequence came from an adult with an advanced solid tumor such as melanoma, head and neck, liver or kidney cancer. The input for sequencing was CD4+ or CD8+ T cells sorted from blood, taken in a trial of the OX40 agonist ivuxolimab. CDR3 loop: CASSQEGIQGGNSPLHF. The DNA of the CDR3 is TGTGCCAGCAGCCAAGAAGGGATCCAGGGAGGGAATTCACCCCTCCACTTT.